This section outlines one TCR beta chain sequence together with its context. This sample stems from a study of T cells in Graves' hyperthyroidism and ophthalmopathy. Newly diagnosed patients aged 18 to 65 had hyperthyroidism of under 2 months' duration. It was RNA transcripts that yielded the amplified TCR beta CDR3 regions. A set of HTBI primers served as the primers for a first-round RT-PCR of the TCR CDR3. Via MiXCR, TCRdb re-called the multiplex PCR reads, giving one row per CDR3 protein. Of more than 500,000 distinct CDR3 sequences in the sample, less than 15% were seen once. Germline-derived CDR1 and CDR2 are LNHNV and YYDKDF (reference sequence). The junction had 3 bases not matched to a gene; V was cut back by 0 bases and J by 2 bases. The CDR3 has 15 amino acids.

The gene calls are TRBV15 and TRBJ2-7; 8 nucleotides agree with TRBD2. The sample was blood. The clonotype comes from a woman aged 40 to 49 with Graves' hyperthyroidism. This CDR3 reads CATSRELAVTYEQYF. The CDR3 DNA reads as TGTGCCACCAGCAGAGAACTAGCGGTGACCTACGAGCAGTACTTC.